This TCR beta chain was identified in a study of cytomegalovirus exposure and HLA in healthy donors. Whole-study results and caveats: In an earlier analysis, about 87% or about 30%: the productive usage of most TCR beta V segments. Later on, an analysis tied roughly 17,000 TCR beta sequences to HLA alleles at 0.05 false discovery rate.

The CDR3 runs to 13 residues. Germline V gene data show CDR1 as KGHSH and CDR2 as LQKENI. V was pared by 3 bases and J by 8 bases, with 11 bases between. PCR involved 60 Vbeta and 13 Jbeta primers. The assay was immunoSEQ multiplex PCR, and TCRdb's table has in-frame clones only and misses some. Here the sample spans some 130,000 clones, approximately 61% being singletons. This clone was found a few times. Its antigen is undetermined. Sample: PBMCs. The V call is TRBV18, the J call TRBJ2-1; the D is unclear. This clonotype was obtained from a human donor in good health. The CDR3 reads CASSPSSVYEQFF. CDR3 in DNA: TGTGCCAGCTCACCTAGCTCCGTCTATGAGCAGTTCTTC.